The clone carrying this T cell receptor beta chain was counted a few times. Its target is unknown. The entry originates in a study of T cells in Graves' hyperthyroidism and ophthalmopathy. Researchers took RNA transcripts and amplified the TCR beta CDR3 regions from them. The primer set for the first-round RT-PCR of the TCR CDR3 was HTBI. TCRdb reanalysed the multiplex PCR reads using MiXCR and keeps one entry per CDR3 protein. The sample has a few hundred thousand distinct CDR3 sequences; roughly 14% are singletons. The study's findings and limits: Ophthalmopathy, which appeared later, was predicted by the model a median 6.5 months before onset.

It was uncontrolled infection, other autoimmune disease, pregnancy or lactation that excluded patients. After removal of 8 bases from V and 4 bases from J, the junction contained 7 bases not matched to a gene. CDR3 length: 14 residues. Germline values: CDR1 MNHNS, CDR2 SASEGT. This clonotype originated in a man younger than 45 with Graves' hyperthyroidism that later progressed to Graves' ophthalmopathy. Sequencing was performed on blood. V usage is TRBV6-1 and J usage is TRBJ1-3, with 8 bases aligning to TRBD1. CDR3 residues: CASGRTGLGNTIYF. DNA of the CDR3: TGTGCCAGCGGCCGGACAGGGCTAGGAAACACCATATATTTT.